The rows below give T cell receptor beta chains drawn from one sample of a study of response to subunit inactivated influenza vaccine. MiXCR, applied by TCRdb to the RT-PCR reads, yields one record per CDR3 protein. The table has 550,000 to 600,000 distinct CDR3 sequences, about 10% seen once. This specimen was PBMCs from blood, taken on the day of vaccination. The receptors stem from a man between 45 and 60 years old who received an inactivated influenza vaccine. The CDR3 runs from the conserved cysteine through the conserved F or W. The D gene is left open where the match is weak. Clone size is given for some rows only: seen once, a few or many times, or a class if the clone is expanded.

D,J,V,size,DNA,CDR3
TRBD2,TRBJ2-7,TRBV20-1,-,TGCAGTGCTATTAACCCGGGACTAGTATCCTACGAGCAGTACTTC,CSAINPGLVSYEQYF
-,TRBJ2-2,TRBV12-3/TRBV12-4,few,TGTGCCAGCAGTGAACAGGGAAACACCGGGGAGCTGTTTTTT,CASSEQGNTGELFF
TRBD1,TRBJ2-1,TRBV12-5,-,TGTGCTAGTGGTTTGGCGCAGTCCGGGACAGACTACAATGAGCAGTTCTTC,CASGLAQSGTDYNEQFF
-,TRBJ1-1,TRBV5-1,many,TGCGCCAGCAGCTCCACAGGCCGGAACACTGAAGCTTTCTTT,CASSSTGRNTEAFF
-,TRBJ2-7,TRBV27,many,TGTGCCAGCAGTTTTACCACAGGGGAGGGCTCCTACGAGCAGTACTTC,CASSFTTGEGSYEQYF
-,TRBJ1-2,TRBV4-3,few,TGCGCCAGCAGCCAAGGACACCACGACACCTACTATGGCTACACCTTC,CASSQGHHDTYYGYTF
TRBD1,TRBJ2-7,TRBV6-5,few,TGTGCCAGCAGTTACTCGGGGACAGGGTTCTACGAGCAGTACTTC,CASSYSGTGFYEQYF
-,TRBJ2-1,TRBV6-1,-,TGTGCCAGCAGTCCGTGGGGGGGCGAGCAGTTCTTC,CASSPWGGEQFF
-,TRBJ2-1,TRBV4-2,many,TGTGCCAGCAGCCAAGGAATTTGGTCGACTAGGACAAACAATGAGCAGTTCTTC,CASSQGIWSTRTNNEQFF
TRBD1,TRBJ2-5,TRBV6-2/TRBV6-3,-,TGTGCCAGCAGCCGGTCGGGACAGCCGTTGAGAGAGACCCAGTACTTC,CASSRSGQPLRETQYF
-,TRBJ1-2,TRBV5-6,few,TGTGCCAGCGGAGGACTTGGCTACACCTTC,CASGGLGYTF
TRBD2,TRBJ2-1,TRBV5-1,-,TGCGCCAGCAGCCCCGGGACTAGCGGACTGAATGAGCAGTTCTTC,CASSPGTSGLNEQFF
TRBD2,TRBJ2-1,TRBV9,-,TGTGCCAGCAGCGTATGGGGGAGCGGGATGTACAATGAGCAGTTCTTC,CASSVWGSGMYNEQFF
-,TRBJ2-2,TRBV7-2,-,TGTGCCAGCAGCTCGACACCGGCCACCGGGGAGCTGTTTTTT,CASSSTPATGELFF
-,TRBJ2-7,TRBV7-8,-,TGTGCCAGCAGCAAAGGAGAACTTTCCCCCCTCTACGAGCAGTACTTC,CASSKGELSPLYEQYF
TRBD2,TRBJ2-2,TRBV27,-,TGTGCCAGCAGTACTAGCGGGAGTTGGGGCGGGGAGCTGTTTTTT,CASSTSGSWGGELFF
TRBD2,TRBJ2-3,TRBV12-3/TRBV12-4,few,TGTGCCAGCAGTCCCCATCTAGGGCGGGGGGCGGCAGATACGCAGTATTTT,CASSPHLGRGAADTQYF
TRBD1,TRBJ2-1,TRBV7-9,-,TGTGCCAGCAACCGGGACAGTTTTACGAGCTCCTACAATGAGCAGTTCTTC,CASNRDSFTSSYNEQFF
-,TRBJ2-3,TRBV5-1,few,TGCGCCAGCAGATGGGGTACAGATACGCAGTATTTT,CASRWGTDTQYF
-,TRBJ2-1,TRBV6-2/TRBV6-3,few,TGTGCCAGCAGCGACGACTGGCTATCCAATGAGCAGTTCTTC,CASSDDWLSNEQFF